The entry below describes one T cell receptor (beta chain). This clone was seen only once. Its antigen is currently not known. No much larger clone exists at a distance of one base, and base qualities are not known. In light of the paper, this sample's time point label describes: about 28 days (+/-7) after the second vaccine dose. AZD1222 recipients given second doses at about 4 weeks or at about 12 weeks were pooled, since spike-specific TCR depth and breadth were not found to differ between the two schedules. Samples from vaccinated people were obtained from the UK trials COV001 and COV002, which included a single-blind randomized controlled phase 2/3 trial of AZD1222 (ChAdOx1 nCoV-19) in healthy adults. Trial participant PBMC samples were collected at day 0 and day 28 after the second dose for TCRbeta chain sequencing. This sample was taken from a study of T cell responses to AZD1222 COVID-19 vaccine (dated by TCRdb to the early 2020s). Regarding the complete study: TCR sequencing covered more than 230 trial participants: about 210 given two doses of AZD1222 and about 26 given two doses of MenACWY control vaccine. Trial participants were enrolled into age subgroups of 18-55, 56-69 and 70-plus years, which contained around 140, 26 and 57 TCR-sequenced participants, respectively.

The CDR3 sequence holds 17 residues, the cysteine and phenylalanine included. Here the CDR3 DNA is all that survives: 51 bases in frame from base 1. V and J are truncated by 3 bases and 1 base respectively, leaving an intervening sequence of 18 bases. The germline V gene specifies KGHSH as CDR1 and LQKENI as CDR2. The CDR3 regions of human TCRbeta chains were subjected to immunosequencing. The authors' analysis ran thus. Repertoire TCRs were checked for matches against a reference library of SARS-CoV-2-specific TCRs that had been generated using the MIRA antigen-specificity platform. Breadth meant the fraction of unique TCRs that were SARS-CoV-2-associated, whereas depth meant the fraction of total T cells that were SARS-CoV-2-associated. Using the MIRA data, every spike-specific TCR was mapped to the spike region that the TCR reacted to and assigned to either a CD4 or a CD8 class. Log10-transformed breadth and depth values were compared by one-way ANOVA with Sidak's multiple comparisons tests. This immuneACCESS table, as held by TCRdb, lists in-frame sequences with V and J called but not all clones. Of the missing ones, under half trace to an unresolved V gene in checked studies; the others have no known cause. V and J calls and clone size come straight from that table; D and trimming were deduced from the DNA. Counted in this sample were more than 80,000 clones; roughly 90% of them appeared once. The ten largest clones capture roughly 3.1% of the sample.

Paper-wide results and their limitations: Participants were mostly white British, with more females than males. The authors suggested clonal diversity may have been underestimated. Conclusions about previously exposed vaccinees are limited, since just six AZD1222 recipients were seropositive for SARS-CoV-2 at baseline. Because no day 14 peak-response samples were available, the repertoires could be characterized only after the peak T cell response. Epitopes outside the regions mutated in the B.1.351 and B.1.1.7 variants were reportedly recognized by nearly half of the unique spike-specific TCRs. The whole spike protein was spanned by vaccine-associated CD4 TCRs, and dominant responses were seen in regions 160-218 and 743-854. A significant rise in spike-specific TCR breadth and depth was observed after two AZD1222 doses relative to day 0 and relative to MenACWY recipients. In the small 56-69-year group, the increase in depth fell short of significance, most likely because of low power.

The input for sequencing was peripheral blood, taken 28 days after the second AZD1222 dose. The V gene is TRBV18 and the J gene is TRBJ1-1, and TRBD1 may be the D gene, going by 5 matching bases. This receptor was obtained from an adult who received the AZD1222 COVID-19 vaccine. The bases are TGTGCCAGCTCACCGTTGGGGGTTGGGAGGAAGAACACTGAAGCTTTCTTT. This codes for CASSPLGVGRKNTEAFF.